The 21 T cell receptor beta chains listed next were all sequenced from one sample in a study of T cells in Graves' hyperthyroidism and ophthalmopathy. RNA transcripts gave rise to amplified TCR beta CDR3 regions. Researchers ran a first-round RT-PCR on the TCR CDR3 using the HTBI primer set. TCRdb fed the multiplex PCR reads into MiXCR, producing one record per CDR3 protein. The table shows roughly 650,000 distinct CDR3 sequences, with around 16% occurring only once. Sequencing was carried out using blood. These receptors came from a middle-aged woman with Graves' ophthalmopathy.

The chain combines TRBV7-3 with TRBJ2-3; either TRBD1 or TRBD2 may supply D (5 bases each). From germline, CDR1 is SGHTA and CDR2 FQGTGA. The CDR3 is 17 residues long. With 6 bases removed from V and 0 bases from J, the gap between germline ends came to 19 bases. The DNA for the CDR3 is TGTGCCAGCAGTCAAAAGGGGCTAGCTGTGAGCACAGATACGCAGTATTTT. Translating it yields CASSQKGLAVSTDTQYF. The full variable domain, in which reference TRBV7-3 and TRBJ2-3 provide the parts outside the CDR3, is GAGVSQTPSNKVTEKGKYVELRCDPISGHTALYWYRQSLGQGPEFLIYFQGTGAADDSGLPNDRFFAVRPEGSVSTLKIQRTERGDSAVYLCASSQKGLAVSTDTQYFGPGTRLTVL.

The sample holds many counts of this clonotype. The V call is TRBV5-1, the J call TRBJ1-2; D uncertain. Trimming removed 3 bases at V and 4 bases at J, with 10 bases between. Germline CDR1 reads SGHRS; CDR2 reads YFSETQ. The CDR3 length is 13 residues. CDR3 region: CASSSAGTYGYTF. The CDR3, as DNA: TGCGCCAGCAGCTCGGCAGGAACCTATGGCTACACCTTC. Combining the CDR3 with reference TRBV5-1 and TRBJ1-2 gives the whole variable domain KAGVTQTPRYLIKTRGQQVTLSCSPISGHRSVSWYQQTPGQGLQFLFEYFSETQRNKGNFPGRFSGRQFSNSRSEMNVSTLELGDSALYLCASSSAGTYGYTFGSGTRLTVV.

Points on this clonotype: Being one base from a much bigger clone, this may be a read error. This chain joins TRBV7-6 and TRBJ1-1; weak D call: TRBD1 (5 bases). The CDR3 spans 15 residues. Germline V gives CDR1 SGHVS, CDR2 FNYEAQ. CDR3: CASSLRAQDVNRASF. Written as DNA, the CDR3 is TGTGCCAGCAGCTTACGCGCACAGGACGTTAACCGGGCTTCCTTT.

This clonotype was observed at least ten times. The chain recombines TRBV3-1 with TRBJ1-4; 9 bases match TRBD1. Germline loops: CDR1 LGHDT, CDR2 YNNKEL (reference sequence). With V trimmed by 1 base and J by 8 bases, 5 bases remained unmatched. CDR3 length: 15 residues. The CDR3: CASSQGGTGSEKLFF. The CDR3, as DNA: TGTGCCAGCAGCCAAGGAGGGACAGGGTCCGAAAAACTGTTTTTT.

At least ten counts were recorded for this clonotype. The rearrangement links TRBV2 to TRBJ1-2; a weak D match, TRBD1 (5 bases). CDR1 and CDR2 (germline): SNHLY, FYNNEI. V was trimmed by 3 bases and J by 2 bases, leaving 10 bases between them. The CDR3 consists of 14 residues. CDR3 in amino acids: CASSDQGSNYGYTF. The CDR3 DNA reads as TGTGCCAGCAGTGATCAGGGATCCAACTATGGCTACACCTTC.

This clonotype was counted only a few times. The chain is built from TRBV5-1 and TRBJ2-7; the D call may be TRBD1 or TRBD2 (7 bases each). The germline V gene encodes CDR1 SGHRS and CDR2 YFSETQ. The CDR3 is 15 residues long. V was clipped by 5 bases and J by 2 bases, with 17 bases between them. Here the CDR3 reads CASRRDREGTYEQYF. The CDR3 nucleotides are TGCGCCAGCAGGCGAGACAGGGAGGGTACCTACGAGCAGTACTTC.

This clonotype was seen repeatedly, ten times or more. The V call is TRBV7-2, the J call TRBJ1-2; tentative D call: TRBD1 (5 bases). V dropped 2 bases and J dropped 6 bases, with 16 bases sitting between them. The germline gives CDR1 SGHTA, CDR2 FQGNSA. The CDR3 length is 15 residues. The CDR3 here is CASSLNPGPGDGYTF. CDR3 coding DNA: TGTGCCAGCAGCTTAAATCCGGGACCCGGGGATGGCTACACCTTC.

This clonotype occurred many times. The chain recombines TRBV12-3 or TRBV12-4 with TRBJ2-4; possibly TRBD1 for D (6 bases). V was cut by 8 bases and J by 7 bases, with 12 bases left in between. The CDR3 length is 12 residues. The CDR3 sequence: CASGGQINIQYF. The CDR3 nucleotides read TGTGCCAGCGGCGGACAGATTAACATTCAGTACTTC.

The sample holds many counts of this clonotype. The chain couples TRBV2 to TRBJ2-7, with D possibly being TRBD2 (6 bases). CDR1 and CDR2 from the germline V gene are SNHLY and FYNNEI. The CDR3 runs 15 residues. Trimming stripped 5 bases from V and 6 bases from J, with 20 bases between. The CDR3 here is CASSPHGGQGTEQYF. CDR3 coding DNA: TGTGCCAGCAGTCCCCACGGGGGTCAGGGTACCGAGCAGTACTTC.

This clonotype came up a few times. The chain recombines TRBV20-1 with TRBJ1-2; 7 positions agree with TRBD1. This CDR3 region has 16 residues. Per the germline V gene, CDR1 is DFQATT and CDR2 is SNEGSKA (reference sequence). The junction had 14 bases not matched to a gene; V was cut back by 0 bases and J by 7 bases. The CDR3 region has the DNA TGCAGTGCTAGAGATCCTGCACAGGGGACCCTCCGTGGCTACACCTTC. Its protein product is CSARDPAQGTLRGYTF.

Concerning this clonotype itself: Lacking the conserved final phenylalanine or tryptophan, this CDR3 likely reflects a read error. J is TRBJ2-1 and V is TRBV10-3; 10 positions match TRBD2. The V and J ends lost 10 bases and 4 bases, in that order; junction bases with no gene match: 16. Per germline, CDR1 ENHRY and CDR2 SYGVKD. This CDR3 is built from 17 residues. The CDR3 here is CASRRGVTSGLYNEQFL. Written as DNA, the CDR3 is TGTGCCAGCAGGCGAGGTGTGACTAGCGGGCTTTACAATGAGCAGTTCCTC.

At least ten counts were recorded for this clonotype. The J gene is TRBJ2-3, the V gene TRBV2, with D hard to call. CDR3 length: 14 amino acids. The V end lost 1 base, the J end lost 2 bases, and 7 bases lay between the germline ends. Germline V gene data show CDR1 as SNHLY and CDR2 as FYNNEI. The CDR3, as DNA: TGTGCCAGCAGTGAAGTGATCTTCACAGATACGCAGTATTTT. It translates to CASSEVIFTDTQYF.

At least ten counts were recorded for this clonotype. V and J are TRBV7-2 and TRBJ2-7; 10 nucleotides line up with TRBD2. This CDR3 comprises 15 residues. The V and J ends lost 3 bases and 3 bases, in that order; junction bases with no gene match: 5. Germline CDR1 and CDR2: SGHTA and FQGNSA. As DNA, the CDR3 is TGTGCCAGCAGCTTGACTAGCGGGCCCCTCTACGAGCAGTACTTC. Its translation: CASSLTSGPLYEQYF. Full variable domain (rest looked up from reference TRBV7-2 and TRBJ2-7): GAGVSQSPSNKVTEKGKDVELRCDPISGHTALYWYRQSLGQGLEFLIYFQGNSAPDKSGLPSDRFSAERTGGSVSTLTIQRTQQEDSAVYLCASSLTSGPLYEQYFGPGTRLTVT.

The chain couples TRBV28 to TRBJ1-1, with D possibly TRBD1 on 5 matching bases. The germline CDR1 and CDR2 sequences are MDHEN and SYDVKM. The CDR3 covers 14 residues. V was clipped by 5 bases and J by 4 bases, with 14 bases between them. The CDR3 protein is CASSLHRRSTEAFF. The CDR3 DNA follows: TGTGCCAGCAGTCTCCACAGGAGGAGCACTGAAGCTTTCTTT.

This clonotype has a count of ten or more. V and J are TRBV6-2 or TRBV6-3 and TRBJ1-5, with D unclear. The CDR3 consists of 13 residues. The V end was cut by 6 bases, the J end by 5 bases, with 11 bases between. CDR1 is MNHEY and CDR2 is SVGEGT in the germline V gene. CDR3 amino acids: CASRRETYQPQHF. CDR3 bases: TGTGCCAGCAGGAGAGAAACCTATCAGCCCCAGCATTTT.

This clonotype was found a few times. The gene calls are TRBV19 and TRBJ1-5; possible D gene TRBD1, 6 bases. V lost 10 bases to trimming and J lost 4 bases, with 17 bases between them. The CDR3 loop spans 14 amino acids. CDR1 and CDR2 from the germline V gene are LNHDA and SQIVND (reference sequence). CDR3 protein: CATKMSTGNQPQHF. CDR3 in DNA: TGTGCCACTAAAATGTCGACAGGAAATCAGCCCCAGCATTTT.

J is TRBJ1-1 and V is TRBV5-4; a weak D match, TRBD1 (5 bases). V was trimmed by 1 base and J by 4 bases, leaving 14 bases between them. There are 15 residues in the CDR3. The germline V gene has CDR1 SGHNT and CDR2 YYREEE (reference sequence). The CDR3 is CASSLSGRVGTEAFF. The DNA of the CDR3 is TGTGCCAGCAGCTTGTCCGGCAGGGTGGGCACTGAAGCTTTCTTT. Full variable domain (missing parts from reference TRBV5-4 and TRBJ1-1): ETGVTQSPTHLIKTRGQQVTLRCSSQSGHNTVSWYQQALGQGPQFIFQYYREEENGRGNFPPRFSGLQFPNYSSELNVNALELDDSALYLCASSLSGRVGTEAFFGQGTRLTVV.

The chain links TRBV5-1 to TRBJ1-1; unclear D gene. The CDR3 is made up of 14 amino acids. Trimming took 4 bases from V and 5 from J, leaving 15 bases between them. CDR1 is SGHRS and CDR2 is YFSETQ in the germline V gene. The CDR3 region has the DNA TGCGCCAGCAGCAACCGACCGGGAGGTACTGAAGCTTTCTTT. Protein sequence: CASSNRPGGTEAFF.

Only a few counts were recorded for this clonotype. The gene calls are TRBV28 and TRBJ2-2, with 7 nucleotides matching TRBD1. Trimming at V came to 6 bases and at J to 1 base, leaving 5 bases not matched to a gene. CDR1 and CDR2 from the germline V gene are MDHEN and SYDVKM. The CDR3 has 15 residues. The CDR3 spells CASSYHRGNTGELFF. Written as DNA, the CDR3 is TGTGCCAGCAGCTACCACAGGGGGAACACCGGGGAGCTGTTTTTT.

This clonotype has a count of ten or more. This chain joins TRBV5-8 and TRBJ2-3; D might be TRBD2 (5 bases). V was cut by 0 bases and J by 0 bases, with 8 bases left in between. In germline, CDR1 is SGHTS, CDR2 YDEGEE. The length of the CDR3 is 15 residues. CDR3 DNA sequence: TGTGCCAGCAGCTTGGTGGGAGAGAGCACAGATACGCAGTATTTT. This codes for CASSLVGESTDTQYF. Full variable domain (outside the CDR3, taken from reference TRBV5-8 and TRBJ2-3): EAGVTQSPTHLIKTRGQQATLRCSPISGHTSVYWYQQALGLGLQFLLWYDEGEERNRGNFPPRFSGRQFPNYSSELNVNALELEDSALYLCASSLVGESTDTQYFGPGTRLTVL.

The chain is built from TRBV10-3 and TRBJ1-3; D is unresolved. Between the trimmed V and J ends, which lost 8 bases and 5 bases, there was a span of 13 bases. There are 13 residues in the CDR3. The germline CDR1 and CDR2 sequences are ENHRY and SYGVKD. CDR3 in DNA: TGTGCCATCTCGACCGGGATACGAAACACCATATATTTT. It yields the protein CAISTGIRNTIYF.